The T cell receptor beta chain under discussion was sequenced for a study of metastatic and nonmetastatic thyroid tumors. Across the study: Repertoire data that came from the blood and tumor or nodule tissue of malignant and benign thyroid patients were compared. Study findings and constraints: Significantly higher TCR beta diversity was reportedly seen in malignant thyroid tumors than benign nodules, in blood and tumor.

In the authors' workflow: It was from CDR3 differences across clinicopathological groups that a distant-metastasis classifier for papillary thyroid cancer was built. TCRdb reanalyzed the PCR reads with MiXCR. TCRdb assigned the V and J calls; the authors' analysis was not used. This sample yields fewer than 25,000 clones, of which more than 20% are seen a single time; 3% to 4% belongs to the top ten. Thyroid surgery was preceded by no treatment in any patient. This clone has a count of ten or more. Its antigen remains unidentified. The sample consisted of blood. The clonotype originates from a male donor with papillary thyroid cancer or a benign thyroid nodule (not recorded which). Some clones in this sample may be carry-over from other donors' samples.

The CDR3 here is CASSLGISDTQYF. The CDR3 bases are TGTGCCAGCAGTTTAGGAATATCAGATACGCAGTATTTT. The V call is TRBV12-3 or TRBV12-4, the J call TRBJ2-3; no clear D. With 1 base removed from V and 4 bases from J, the gap between germline ends came to 6 bases. The length of the CDR3 is 13 residues.